Below, 20 T cell receptor beta chains from the same sample are listed, as sequenced in a study of T cell repertoires in cytomegalovirus infection. Using its own MiXCR run on the reads, TCRdb lists one record per CDR3 protein. The repertoire consists of 300,000 or so distinct CDR3 sequences, with roughly 25% occurring once and the leading ten covering more than 10%. These receptors lack a known antigen. The specimen comprised cultured PBMCs, sampled from culture after CMV antigen stimulation. These receptors were collected from a human donor in good health (CMV status not recorded). Some clones in this sample may be carry-over from other donors' samples.

The rearrangement uses TRBV6-4 and TRBJ2-3; 11 bases match TRBD2. V lost 3 bases and J lost 2; bases outside the gene matches: 1. The germline CDR1 and CDR2 sequences are MRHNA and SNTAGT. The CDR3 runs 15 residues. The CDR3 sequence: CASSETSGATDTQYF. Written as DNA, the CDR3 is TGTGCCAGCAGTGAGACTAGCGGGGCCACAGATACGCAGTATTTT.

The chain carries TRBV29-1 and TRBJ2-3; TRBD2 might be the D (7 bases). Trimming removed 6 bases at V and 6 bases at J, with 22 bases between. This CDR3 spans 15 amino acids. Germline CDR1 SQVTM, CDR2 ANQGSEA. This CDR3 is CSVGTTGMGGDTQYF. The CDR3 nucleotides read TGCAGCGTCGGGACCACAGGGATGGGAGGGGATACGCAGTATTTT.

This clonotype was observed a handful of times. This chain links TRBV12-3 or TRBV12-4 with TRBJ1-3; maybe TRBD1 (5 bases). The V end lost 10 bases, the J end lost 1 base, and 8 bases lay between the germline ends. The CDR3 contains 12 residues. For the CDR3, the DNA is TGTGCCACCGGGGCGTCTGGAAACACCATATATTTT. Its translation is CATGASGNTIYF.

This rearrangement joins TRBV7-2 to TRBJ1-1; possible D gene TRBD1, 6 bases. The CDR3 has 13 amino acids. Germline V CDR1 and CDR2: SGHTA, FQGNSA. V lost 10 bases to trimming and J lost 5 bases, with 17 bases between them. The DNA for the CDR3 is TGTGCCACCAGAGGGGGGGCGAGGACTGAAGCTTTCTTT. It encodes CATRGGARTEAFF.

The chain joins TRBV28 to TRBJ1-1; 7 nucleotides line up with TRBD1. The J segment lost 1 base and the V segment lost 4 bases, leaving 15 bases of the junction unmatched. CDR3 length: 18 residues. The germline V gene encodes CDR1 MDHEN and CDR2 SYDVKM. CDR3 nucleotides: TGTGCCAGCAGTTCTCTAGGTAAATGGCACAGGGGGAACACTGAAGCTTTCTTT. It encodes CASSSLGKWHRGNTEAFF.

This clonotype was counted between two and nine times. The chain combines TRBV19 with TRBJ2-1; 9 bases are a match to TRBD1. After removal of 5 bases from V and 8 bases from J, the junction contained 10 bases not matched to a gene. There are 15 residues in the CDR3. Germline CDR1 reads LNHDA; CDR2 reads SQIVND (reference sequence). The CDR3 here is CASSSRDRVVDEQFF. CDR3 in DNA: TGTGCCAGTAGTTCTCGGGACAGGGTCGTCGATGAGCAGTTCTTC. The entire variable domain, with the rest obtained from reference TRBV19 and TRBJ2-1, is as follows: DGGITQSPKYLFRKEGQNVTLSCEQNLNHDAMYWYRQDPGQGLRLIYYSQIVNDFQKGDIAEGYSVSREKKESFPLTVTSAQKNPTAFYLCASSSRDRVVDEQFFGPGTRLTVL.

At least ten counts were recorded for this clonotype. The chain uses TRBV7-2 and TRBJ1-5, with 8 bases identical to TRBD1. Losses at the gene ends were 4 bases for V and 5 bases for J; bases not matched to a gene: 7. Germline assignment: CDR1 SGHTA and CDR2 FQGNSA. The CDR3 consists of 15 residues. The CDR3 nucleotides read TGTGCCAGCAGCTCCGGACAGGGTGGCTATCAGCCCCAGCATTTT. It specifies CASSSGQGGYQPQHF.

This clonotype was counted at least ten times. The gene calls are TRBV7-8 and TRBJ1-6; possibly TRBD1 for D (6 bases). V was cut by 1 base and J by 0 bases, with 13 bases left in between. Germline loops: CDR1 SGHVS, CDR2 FQNEAQ. The CDR3 spans 18 residues. Here the CDR3 reads CASSLVGQTSSYNSPLHF. DNA of the CDR3: TGTGCCAGCAGCTTAGTCGGACAGACGAGCTCCTATAATTCACCCCTCCACTTT.

This clonotype has a handful of counts. The rearrangement links TRBV4-1 to TRBJ2-1, with TRBD2 identical over 8 bases. The J segment lost 8 bases and the V segment lost 1 base, leaving 10 bases of the junction unmatched. CDR3 size: 16 residues. Germline lookup yields CDR1 MGHRA and CDR2 YSYEKL. The CDR3 protein is CASSQGAGDYTDEQFF. CDR3 nucleotides: TGCGCCAGCAGCCAAGGAGCGGGAGATTATACCGATGAGCAGTTCTTC.

The chain employs TRBV10-2 and TRBJ1-2; TRBD1 might be the D (5 bases). With 0 bases removed from V and 4 bases from J, the gap between germline ends came to 9 bases. CDR1 is WSHSY and CDR2 is SAAADI in the germline V gene. This CDR3 region has 14 residues. The DNA for the CDR3 is TGCGCCAGCAGTGAGTCGAGGGACGTCTATGGCTACACCTTC. This codes for CASSESRDVYGYTF.

This clonotype was picked up many times. The V and J genes are TRBV12-3 or TRBV12-4 and TRBJ2-3; 7 nucleotides agree with TRBD1. Unmatched junction bases numbered 12, after V lost 6 bases and J lost 6 bases. The CDR3 totals 15 residues. CDR3 sequence reads: CASRRQGDTLDTQYF. The DNA for the CDR3 is TGTGCCAGCAGGAGACAGGGTGATACGTTGGATACGCAGTATTTT.

In its sample, this clonotype was seen a few times. V and J are TRBV7-4 and TRBJ2-4, with D possibly TRBD2 on 5 matching bases. Trimming removed 0 bases at V and 6 bases at J, with 9 bases between. Germline V gene sequence: CDR1 SGHVT, CDR2 SQSDAQ. The CDR3 totals 14 residues. CDR3: CASSLAGVVNIQYF. The CDR3 nucleotides are TGTGCCAGCAGCTTAGCGGGAGTTGTAAACATTCAGTACTTC. Together with reference TRBV7-4 and TRBJ2-4, the CDR3 gives the full variable domain: GAGVSQSPRYKVAKRGRDVALRCDSISGHVTLYWYRQTLGQGSEVLTYSQSDAQRDKSGRPSGRFSAERPERSVSTLKIQRTEQGDSAVYLCASSLAGVVNIQYFGAGTRLSVL.

J is TRBJ2-3 and V is TRBV5-1; 9 bases line up with TRBD1. The V and J ends lost 1 base and 1 base, in that order; junction bases with no gene match: 4. CDR3 size: 16 residues. Germline V gene data show CDR1 as SGHRS and CDR2 as YFSETQ. CDR3 DNA sequence: TGCGCCAGCAGCTTGCAGGGACAGGGAGGCACAGATACGCAGTATTTT. Translated, it gives CASSLQGQGGTDTQYF.

The CDR3: CASSRRLAGDLTTSYNEQFF. In DNA, the CDR3 is TGCGCCAGCAGCCGGAGGTTGGCGGGAGACCTCACCACCTCCTACAATGAGCAGTTCTTC. This chain connects TRBV4-3 to TRBJ2-1, with 7 nucleotides matching TRBD2. This CDR3 spans 20 amino acids. Germline-derived CDR1 and CDR2 are LGHNA and YSLEER. J gave up 0 bases and V 4 bases, and 18 bases lay outside the gene matches.

The V gene is TRBV20-1, the J gene TRBJ1-5; D uncertain. This CDR3 is built from 14 residues. Germline CDR1 and CDR2: DFQATT and SNEGSKA (reference sequence). V was clipped by 3 bases and J by 2 bases, with 11 bases between them. The chain's CDR3 is CSARGLKGNQPQHF. The CDR3 coding sequence is TGCAGTGCTAGGGGCCTCAAAGGCAATCAGCCCCAGCATTTT.

This chain's CDR3 is CASSEGRYTGELFF. The CDR3 nucleotides are TGTGCCAGCAGTGAGGGACGCTACACCGGGGAGCTGTTTTTT. The rearrangement uses TRBV25-1 and TRBJ2-2, with D perhaps TRBD1 or TRBD2 (5 bases each). Germline V lookup: CDR1 MGHDK, CDR2 SYGVNS. V lost 3 bases and J lost 3, with 8 bases in between. CDR3 length: 14 residues. The full variable domain, rest sourced from reference TRBV25-1 and TRBJ2-2, is EADIYQTPRYLVIGTGKKITLECSQTMGHDKMYWYQQDPGMELHLIHYSYGVNSTEKGDLSSESTVSRIRTEHFPLTLESARPSHTSQYLCASSEGRYTGELFFGEGSRLTVL.

This clonotype is a singleton in its sample. This chain connects TRBV18 to TRBJ1-3; no reliable D call. Germline loops: CDR1 KGHSH, CDR2 LQKENI. Trimming cost V 0 bases and J 0 bases, with 6 bases left between them. This CDR3 contains 15 residues. The CDR3 region has the DNA TGTGCCAGCTCACCACCGTCTAGCTCTGGAAACACCATATATTTT. Its protein is CASSPPSSSGNTIYF.

In nucleotides, the CDR3 is TGTGCCAGCAGTTACCGGACTAGCGGGATAAGCGGGGAGCTGTTTTTT. It codes for CASSYRTSGISGELFF. The chain couples TRBV6-5 to TRBJ2-2, with 12 positions matching TRBD2. The CDR3 is made up of 16 amino acids. Trimming cost V 2 bases and J 7 bases; bases outside gene matches: 5. The germline CDR1 and CDR2 sequences are MNHEY and SVGAGI.

This clonotype was counted ten times or more. V is TRBV7-2 and J is TRBJ2-3; D unresolved. The CDR3 has 13 residues. Germline V gives CDR1 SGHTA, CDR2 FQGNSA. V lost 2 bases, J lost 2 bases, and 5 bases lay in between. CDR3 amino acids: CASSLTITDTQYF. The DNA of the CDR3 is TGTGCCAGCAGCTTAACTATCACAGATACGCAGTATTTT.

The gene calls are TRBV19 and TRBJ2-1; 10 nucleotides match TRBD2. V trimming: 10 bases; J trimming: 8 bases; junction bases outside the gene matches: 8. Germline values: CDR1 LNHDA, CDR2 SQIVND (reference sequence). The CDR3 totals 13 residues. The DNA for the CDR3 is TGTGCCACCCTAGCGGGAGTCGTCGATGAGCAGTTCTTC. Amino acid sequence: CATLAGVVDEQFF.